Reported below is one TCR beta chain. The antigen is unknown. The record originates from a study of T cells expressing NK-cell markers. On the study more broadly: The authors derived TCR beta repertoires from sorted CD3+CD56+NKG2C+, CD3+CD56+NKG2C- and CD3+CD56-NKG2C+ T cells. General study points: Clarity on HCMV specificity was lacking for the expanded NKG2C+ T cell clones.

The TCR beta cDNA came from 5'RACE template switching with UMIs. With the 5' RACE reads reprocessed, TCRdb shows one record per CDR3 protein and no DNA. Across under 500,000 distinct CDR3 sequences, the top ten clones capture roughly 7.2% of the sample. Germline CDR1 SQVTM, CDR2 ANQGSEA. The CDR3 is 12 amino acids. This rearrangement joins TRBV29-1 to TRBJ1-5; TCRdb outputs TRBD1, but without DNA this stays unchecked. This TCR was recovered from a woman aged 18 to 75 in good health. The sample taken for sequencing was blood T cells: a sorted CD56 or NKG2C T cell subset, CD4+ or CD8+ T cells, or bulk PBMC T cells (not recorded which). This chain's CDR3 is CSVGQGNQPQHF.